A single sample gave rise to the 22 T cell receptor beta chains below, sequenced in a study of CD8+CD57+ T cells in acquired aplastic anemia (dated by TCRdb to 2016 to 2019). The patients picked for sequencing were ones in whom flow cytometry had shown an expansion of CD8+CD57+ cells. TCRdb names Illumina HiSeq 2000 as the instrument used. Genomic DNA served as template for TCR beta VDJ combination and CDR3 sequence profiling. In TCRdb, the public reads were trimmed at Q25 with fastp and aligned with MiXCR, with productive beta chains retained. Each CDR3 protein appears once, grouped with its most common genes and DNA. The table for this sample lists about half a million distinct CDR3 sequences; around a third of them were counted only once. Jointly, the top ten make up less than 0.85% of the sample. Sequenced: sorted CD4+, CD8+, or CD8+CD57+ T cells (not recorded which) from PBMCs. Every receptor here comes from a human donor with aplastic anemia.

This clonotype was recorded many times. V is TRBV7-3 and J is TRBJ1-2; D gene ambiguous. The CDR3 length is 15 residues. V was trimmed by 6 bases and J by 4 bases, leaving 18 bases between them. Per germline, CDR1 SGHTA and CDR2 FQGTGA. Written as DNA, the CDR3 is TGTGCCAGCAGTCCCGCAGGACCTACCACCTATGGCTACACCTTC. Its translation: CASSPAGPTTYGYTF.

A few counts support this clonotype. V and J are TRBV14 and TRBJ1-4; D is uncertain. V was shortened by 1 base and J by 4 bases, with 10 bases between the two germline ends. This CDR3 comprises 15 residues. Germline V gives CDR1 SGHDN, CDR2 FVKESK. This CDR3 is CASSQAGTINEKLFF. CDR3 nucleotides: TGTGCCAGCAGCCAAGCGGGAACCATTAATGAAAAACTGTTTTTT.

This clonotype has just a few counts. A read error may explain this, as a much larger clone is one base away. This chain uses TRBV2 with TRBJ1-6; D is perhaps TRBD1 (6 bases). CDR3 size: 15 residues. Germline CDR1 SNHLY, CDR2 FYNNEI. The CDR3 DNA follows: TGTGTCACCCTCCCAACCCAGGGGAATAATTCACCCCTCCACTTT. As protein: CVTLPTQGNNSPLHF.

CDR3 DNA sequence: TGTGCCAGCAGTGAAAGCGGCACAGATACGCAGTATTTT. This codes for CASSESGTDTQYF. J is TRBJ2-3 and V is TRBV6-1, with unresolved D. The CDR3 contains 13 residues. Germline lookup yields CDR1 MNHNS and CDR2 SASEGT. Trimming shortened V by 2 bases and J by 1 base, and 4 bases separated the two germline ends.

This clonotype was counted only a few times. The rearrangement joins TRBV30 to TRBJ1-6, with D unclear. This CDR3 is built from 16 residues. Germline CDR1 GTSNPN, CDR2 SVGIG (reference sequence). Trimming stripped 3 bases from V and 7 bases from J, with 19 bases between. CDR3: CAWRGALGNRNSPLHF. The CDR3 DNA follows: TGTGCCTGGAGGGGCGCGTTAGGGAATCGCAATTCACCCCTCCACTTT.

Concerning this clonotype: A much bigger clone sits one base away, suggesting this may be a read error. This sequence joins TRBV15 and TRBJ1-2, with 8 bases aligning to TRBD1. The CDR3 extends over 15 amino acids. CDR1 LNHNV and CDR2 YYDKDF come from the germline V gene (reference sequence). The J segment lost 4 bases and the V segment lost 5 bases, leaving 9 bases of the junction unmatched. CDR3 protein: CATSVAPTGVYGYTF. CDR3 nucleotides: TGTGCCACCAGCGTAGCGCCGACAGGGGTCTATGGCTACACCTTC.

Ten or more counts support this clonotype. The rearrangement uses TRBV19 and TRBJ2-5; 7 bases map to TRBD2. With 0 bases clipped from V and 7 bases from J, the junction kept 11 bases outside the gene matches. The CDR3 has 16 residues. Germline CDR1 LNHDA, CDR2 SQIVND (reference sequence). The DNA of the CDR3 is TGTGCCAGTAGTATAGACAGCGGGACTACGGTGCGGACCCAGTACTTC. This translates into CASSIDSGTTVRTQYF.

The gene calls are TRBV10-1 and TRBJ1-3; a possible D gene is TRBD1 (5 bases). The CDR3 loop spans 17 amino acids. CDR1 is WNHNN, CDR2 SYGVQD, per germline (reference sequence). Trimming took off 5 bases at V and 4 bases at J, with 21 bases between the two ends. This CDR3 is CASSYDSLYRSGNTIYF. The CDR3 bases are TGCGCCAGCAGTTACGACAGTTTGTATCGTTCCGGAAACACCATATATTTT.

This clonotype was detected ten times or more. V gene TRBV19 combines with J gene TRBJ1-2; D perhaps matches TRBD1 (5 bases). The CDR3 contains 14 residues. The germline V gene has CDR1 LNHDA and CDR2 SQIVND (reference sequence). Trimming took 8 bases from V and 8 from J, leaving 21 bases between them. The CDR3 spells CASGGLGGNAGYTF. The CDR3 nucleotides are TGTGCCAGTGGCGGTTTGGGGGGTAACGCCGGCTACACCTTC.

As DNA, the CDR3 is TGTGCCACCAGCAGACTGCCGTATTCCTACGAGCAGTACTTC. It encodes CATSRLPYSYEQYF. The rearrangement links TRBV15 to TRBJ2-7; unclear D gene. Germline CDR1 and CDR2: LNHNV and YYDKDF (reference sequence). V was clipped by 2 bases and J by 1 base, with 9 bases between them. The CDR3 runs 14 residues.

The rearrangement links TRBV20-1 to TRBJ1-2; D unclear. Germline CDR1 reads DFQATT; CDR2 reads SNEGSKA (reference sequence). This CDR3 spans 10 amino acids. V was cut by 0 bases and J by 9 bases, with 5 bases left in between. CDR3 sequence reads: CSAREVSYTF. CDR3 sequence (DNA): TGCAGTGCTAGAGAGGTAAGCTACACCTTC.

CDR3 coding DNA: TGTGCCAGCAGCCAGAACCCAGGGGGTTATGGCTACACCTTC. Translating gives CASSQNPGGYGYTF. The chain links TRBV6-4 to TRBJ1-2; 7 bases map to TRBD1. The CDR3 is 14 amino acids. CDR1 MRHNA and CDR2 SNTAGT come from the germline V gene. Trimming took 6 bases from V and 5 from J; bases not matched to a gene: 9.

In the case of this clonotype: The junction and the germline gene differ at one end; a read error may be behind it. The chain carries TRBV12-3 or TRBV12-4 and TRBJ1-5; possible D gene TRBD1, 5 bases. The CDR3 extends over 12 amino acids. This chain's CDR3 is CASRRDDQPQPF. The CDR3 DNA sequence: TGTGCCAGCAGAAGGGACGATCAGCCCCAGCCTTTT.

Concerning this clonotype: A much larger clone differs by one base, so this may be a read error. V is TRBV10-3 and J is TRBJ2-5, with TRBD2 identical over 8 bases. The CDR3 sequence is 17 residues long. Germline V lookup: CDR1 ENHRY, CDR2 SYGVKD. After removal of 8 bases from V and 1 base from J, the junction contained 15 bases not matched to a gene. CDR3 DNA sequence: TGTGCCATCGGTGCCTCGAAGCGGGAGACCCTCCAAGAGACCCAGTACTTC. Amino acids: CAIGASKRETLQETQYF.

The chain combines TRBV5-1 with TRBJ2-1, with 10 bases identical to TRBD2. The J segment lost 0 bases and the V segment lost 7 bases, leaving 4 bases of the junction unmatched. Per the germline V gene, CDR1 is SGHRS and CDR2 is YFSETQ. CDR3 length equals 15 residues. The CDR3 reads CASEASGSSYNEQFF. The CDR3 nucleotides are TGCGCCAGCGAGGCTAGCGGGAGCTCCTACAATGAGCAGTTCTTC.

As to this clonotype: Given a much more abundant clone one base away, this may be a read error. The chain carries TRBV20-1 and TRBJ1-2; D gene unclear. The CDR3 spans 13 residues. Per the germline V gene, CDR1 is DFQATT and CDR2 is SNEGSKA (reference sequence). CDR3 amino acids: CSARDRSRPGYAF. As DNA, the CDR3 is TGCAGTGCTAGAGATCGGTCCCGGCCTGGCTACGCCTTC.

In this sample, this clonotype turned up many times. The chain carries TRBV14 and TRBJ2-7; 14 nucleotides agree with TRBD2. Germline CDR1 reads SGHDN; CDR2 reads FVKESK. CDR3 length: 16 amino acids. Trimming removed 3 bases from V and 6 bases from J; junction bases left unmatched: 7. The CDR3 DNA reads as TGTGCCAGCAGCCATGGGGGACTAGCGGGAGTGGGCGAGCAGTACTTC. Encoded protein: CASSHGGLAGVGEQYF. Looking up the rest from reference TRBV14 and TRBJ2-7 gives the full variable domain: EAGVTQFPSHSVIEKGQTVTLRCDPISGHDNLYWYRRVMGKEIKFLLHFVKESKQDESGMPNNRFLAERTGGTYSTLKVQPAELEDSGVYFCASSHGGLAGVGEQYFGPGTRLTVT.

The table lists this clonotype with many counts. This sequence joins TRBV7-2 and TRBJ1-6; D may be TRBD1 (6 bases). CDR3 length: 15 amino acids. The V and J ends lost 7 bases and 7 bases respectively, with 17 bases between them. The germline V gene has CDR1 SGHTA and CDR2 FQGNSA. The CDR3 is CASNNGGGGNSPLHF. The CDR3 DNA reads TGTGCCAGCAATAACGGGGGCGGGGGGAATTCACCCCTCCACTTT.

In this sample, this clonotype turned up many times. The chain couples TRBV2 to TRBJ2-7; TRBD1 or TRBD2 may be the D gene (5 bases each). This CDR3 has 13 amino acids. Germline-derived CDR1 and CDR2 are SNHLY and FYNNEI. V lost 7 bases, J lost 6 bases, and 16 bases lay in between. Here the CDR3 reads CASNKQGGGEQYF. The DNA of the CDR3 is TGTGCCAGCAATAAGCAGGGTGGAGGCGAGCAGTACTTC.

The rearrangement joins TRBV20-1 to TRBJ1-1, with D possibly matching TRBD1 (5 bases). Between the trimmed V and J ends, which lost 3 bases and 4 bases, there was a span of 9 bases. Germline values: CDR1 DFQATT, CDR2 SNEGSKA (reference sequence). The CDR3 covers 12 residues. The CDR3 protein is CSASPGLTEAFF. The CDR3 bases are TGCAGTGCTAGCCCAGGGCTCACTGAAGCTTTCTTT.

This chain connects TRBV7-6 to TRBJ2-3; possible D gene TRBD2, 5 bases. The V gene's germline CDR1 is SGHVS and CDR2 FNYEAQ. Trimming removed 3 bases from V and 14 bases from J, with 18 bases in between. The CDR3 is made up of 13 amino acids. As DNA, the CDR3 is TGTGCCAGCAGCTTGGACTTGTCTAGGGTTCCGTATTTT. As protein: CASSLDLSRVPYF.

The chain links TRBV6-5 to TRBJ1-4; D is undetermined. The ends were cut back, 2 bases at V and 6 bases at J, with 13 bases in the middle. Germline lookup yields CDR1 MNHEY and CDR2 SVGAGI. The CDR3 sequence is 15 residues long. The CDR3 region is CASSYLRRGDEKLFF. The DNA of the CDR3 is TGTGCCAGCAGTTACCTCCGCCGGGGAGATGAAAAACTGTTTTTT.